This T cell receptor beta chain was identified during a study of T cell repertoires in cytomegalovirus infection. The study's findings and limits: CMV carriers with the relevant HLA were identified by cumulative public TCR beta family frequency.

Trimming took 11 bases from V and 5 from J, leaving 28 bases between them. CDR1 and CDR2 (germline): LGHDT, YNNKEL (reference sequence). The CDR3 contains 17 residues. Remarks on this clonotype: The target antigen is unknown.

TCRdb re-derived calls from the reads in MiXCR, one entry per CDR3 protein. The sample yields approximately 700,000 distinct CDR3 sequences, roughly 36% seen once. The specimen was PBMCs. This rearrangement joins TRBV3-1 to TRBJ2-4, with D possibly being TRBD2 (6 bases). This receptor was obtained from a human donor in good health (CMV status not recorded). Some clones in this sample may be carry-over from other donors' samples. The CDR3 is CALIQERGTGVENIQYF. In DNA form, the CDR3 reads TGTGCCCTCATCCAAGAACGCGGGACGGGGGTGGAAAACATTCAGTACTTC.